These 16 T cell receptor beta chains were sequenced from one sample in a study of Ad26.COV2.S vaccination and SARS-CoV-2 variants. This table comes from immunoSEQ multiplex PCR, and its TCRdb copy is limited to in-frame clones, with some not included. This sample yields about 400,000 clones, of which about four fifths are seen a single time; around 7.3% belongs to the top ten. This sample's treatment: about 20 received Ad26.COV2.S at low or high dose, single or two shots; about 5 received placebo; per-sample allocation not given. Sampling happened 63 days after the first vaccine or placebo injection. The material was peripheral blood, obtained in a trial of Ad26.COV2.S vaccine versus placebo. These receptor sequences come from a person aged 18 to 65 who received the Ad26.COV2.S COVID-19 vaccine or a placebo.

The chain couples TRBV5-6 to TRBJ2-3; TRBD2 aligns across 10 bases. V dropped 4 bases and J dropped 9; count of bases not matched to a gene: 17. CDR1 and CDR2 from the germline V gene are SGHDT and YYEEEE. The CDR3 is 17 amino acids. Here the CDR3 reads CASSPDLAGAIRRTQYF. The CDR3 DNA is TGTGCCAGCAGCCCGGATCTAGCGGGAGCTATCAGGAGGACGCAGTATTTT.

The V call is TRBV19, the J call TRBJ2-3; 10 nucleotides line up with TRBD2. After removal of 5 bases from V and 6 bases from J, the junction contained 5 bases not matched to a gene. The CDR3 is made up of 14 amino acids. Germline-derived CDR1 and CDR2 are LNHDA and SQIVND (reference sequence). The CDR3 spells CASSSSGRADTQYF. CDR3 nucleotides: TGTGCCAGTAGTTCAAGCGGGAGGGCCGATACGCAGTATTTT.

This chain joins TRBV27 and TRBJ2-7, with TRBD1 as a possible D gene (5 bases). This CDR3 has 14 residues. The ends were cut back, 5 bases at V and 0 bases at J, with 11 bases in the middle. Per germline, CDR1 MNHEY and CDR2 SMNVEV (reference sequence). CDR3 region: CASSATVYSYEQYF. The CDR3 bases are TGTGCCAGCAGTGCGACAGTCTACTCCTACGAGCAGTACTTC.

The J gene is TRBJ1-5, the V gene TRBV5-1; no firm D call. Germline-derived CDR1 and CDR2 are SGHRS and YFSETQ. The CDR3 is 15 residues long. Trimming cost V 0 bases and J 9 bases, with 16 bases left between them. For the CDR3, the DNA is TGCGCCAGCAGCTTGGATGAGGGCAGAGACGGGCCCCAGCATTTT. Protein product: CASSLDEGRDGPQHF.

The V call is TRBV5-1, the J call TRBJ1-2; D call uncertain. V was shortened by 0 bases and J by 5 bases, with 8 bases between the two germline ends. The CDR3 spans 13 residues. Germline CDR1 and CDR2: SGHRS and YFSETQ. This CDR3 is CASSLDHWYGYTF. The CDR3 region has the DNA TGCGCCAGCAGCTTGGATCACTGGTATGGCTACACCTTC.

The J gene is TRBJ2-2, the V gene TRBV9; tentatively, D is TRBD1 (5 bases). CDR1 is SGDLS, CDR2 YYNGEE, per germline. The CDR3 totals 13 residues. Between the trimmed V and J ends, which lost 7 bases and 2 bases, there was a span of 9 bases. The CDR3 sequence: CASQGFNTGELFF. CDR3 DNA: TGTGCCAGCCAGGGTTTTAACACCGGGGAGCTGTTTTTT. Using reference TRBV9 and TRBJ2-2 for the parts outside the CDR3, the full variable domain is DSGVTQTPKHLITATGQRVTLRCSPRSGDLSVYWYQQSLDQGLQFLIQYYNGEERAKGNILERFSAQQFPDLHSELNLSSLELGDSALYFCASQGFNTGELFFGEGSRLTVL.

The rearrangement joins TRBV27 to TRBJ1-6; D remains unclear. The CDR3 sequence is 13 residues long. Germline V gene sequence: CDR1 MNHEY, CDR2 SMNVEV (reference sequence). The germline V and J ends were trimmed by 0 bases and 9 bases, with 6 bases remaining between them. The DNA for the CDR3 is TGTGCCAGCAGTTTATCGAAAGGTTCACCCCTCCACTTT. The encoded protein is CASSLSKGSPLHF.

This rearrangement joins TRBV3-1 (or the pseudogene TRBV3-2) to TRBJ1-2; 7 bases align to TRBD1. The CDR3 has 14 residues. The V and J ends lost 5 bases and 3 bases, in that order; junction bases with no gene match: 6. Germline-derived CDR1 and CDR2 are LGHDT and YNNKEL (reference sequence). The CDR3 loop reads CASSSQGGDYGYTF. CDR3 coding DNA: TGTGCCAGCAGCTCTCAGGGGGGTGACTATGGCTACACCTTC.

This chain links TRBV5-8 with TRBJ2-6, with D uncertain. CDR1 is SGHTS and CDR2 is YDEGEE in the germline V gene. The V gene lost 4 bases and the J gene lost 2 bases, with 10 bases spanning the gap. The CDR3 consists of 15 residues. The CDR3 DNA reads TGTGCCAGCAGCCCCCGGTTACCTGGGGCCAACGTCCTGACTTTC. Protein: CASSPRLPGANVLTF.

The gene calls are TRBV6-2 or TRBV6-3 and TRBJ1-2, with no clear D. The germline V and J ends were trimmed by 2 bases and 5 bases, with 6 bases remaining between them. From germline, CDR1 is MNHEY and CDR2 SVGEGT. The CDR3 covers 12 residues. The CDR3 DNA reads TGTGCCAGCAGTTACGTCGCTTATGGCTACACCTTC. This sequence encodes CASSYVAYGYTF.

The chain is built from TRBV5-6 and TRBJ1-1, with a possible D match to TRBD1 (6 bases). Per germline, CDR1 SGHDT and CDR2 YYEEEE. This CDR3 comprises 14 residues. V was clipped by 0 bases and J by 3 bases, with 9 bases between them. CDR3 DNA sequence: TGTGCCAGCAGCTTGGCGACAGGACACACTGAAGCTTTCTTT. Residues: CASSLATGHTEAFF. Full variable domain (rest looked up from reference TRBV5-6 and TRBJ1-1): DAGVTQSPTHLIKTRGQQVTLRCSPKSGHDTVSWYQQALGQGPQFIFQYYEEEERQRGNFPDRFSGHQFPNYSSELNVNALLLGDSALYLCASSLATGHTEAFFGQGTRLTVV.

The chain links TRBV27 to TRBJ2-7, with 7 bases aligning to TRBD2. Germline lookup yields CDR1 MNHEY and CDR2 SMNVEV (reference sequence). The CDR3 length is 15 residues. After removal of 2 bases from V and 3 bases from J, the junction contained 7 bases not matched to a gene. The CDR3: CASSLGGRVDYEQYF. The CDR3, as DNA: TGTGCCAGCAGTTTAGGGGGGAGGGTGGACTACGAGCAGTACTTC.

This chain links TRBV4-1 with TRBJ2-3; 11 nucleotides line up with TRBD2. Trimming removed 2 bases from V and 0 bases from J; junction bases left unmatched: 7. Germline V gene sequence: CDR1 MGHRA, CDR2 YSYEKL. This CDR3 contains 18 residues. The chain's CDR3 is CASSQRVAGGTSTDTQYF. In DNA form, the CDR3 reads TGCGCCAGCAGCCAAAGGGTAGCGGGGGGGACTAGCACAGATACGCAGTATTTT.

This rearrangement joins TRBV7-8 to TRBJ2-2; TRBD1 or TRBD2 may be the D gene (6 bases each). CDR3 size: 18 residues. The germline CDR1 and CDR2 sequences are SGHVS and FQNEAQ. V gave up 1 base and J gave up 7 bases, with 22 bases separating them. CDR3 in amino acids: CASSLGPRGRRIGGELFF. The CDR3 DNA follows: TGTGCCAGCAGCTTAGGGCCCCGGGGGCGAAGGATAGGCGGGGAGCTGTTTTTT.

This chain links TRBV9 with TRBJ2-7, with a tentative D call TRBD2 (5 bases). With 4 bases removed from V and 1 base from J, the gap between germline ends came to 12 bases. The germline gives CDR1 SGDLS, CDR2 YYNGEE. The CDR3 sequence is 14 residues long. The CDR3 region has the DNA TGTGCCAGCAGCAAAGGACTTGGGTCCTACGAGCAGTACTTC. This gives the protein CASSKGLGSYEQYF.

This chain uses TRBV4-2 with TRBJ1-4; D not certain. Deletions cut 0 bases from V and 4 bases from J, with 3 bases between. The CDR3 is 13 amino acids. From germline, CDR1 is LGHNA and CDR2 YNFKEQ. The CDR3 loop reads CASSQDVNEKLFF. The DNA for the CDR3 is TGTGCCAGCAGCCAAGACGTTAATGAAAAACTGTTTTTT.